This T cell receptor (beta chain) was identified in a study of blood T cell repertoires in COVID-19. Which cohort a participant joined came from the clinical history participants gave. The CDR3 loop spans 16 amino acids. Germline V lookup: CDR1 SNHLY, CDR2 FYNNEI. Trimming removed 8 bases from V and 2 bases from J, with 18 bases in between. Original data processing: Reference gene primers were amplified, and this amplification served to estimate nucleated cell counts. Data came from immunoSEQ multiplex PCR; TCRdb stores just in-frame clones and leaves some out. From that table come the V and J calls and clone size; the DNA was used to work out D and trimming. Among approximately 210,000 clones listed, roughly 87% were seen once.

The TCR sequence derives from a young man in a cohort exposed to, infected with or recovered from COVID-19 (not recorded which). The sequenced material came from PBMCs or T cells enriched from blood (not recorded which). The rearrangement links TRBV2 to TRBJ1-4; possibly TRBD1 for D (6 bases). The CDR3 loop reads CASRRDRGGTNEKLFF. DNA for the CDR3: TGTGCCAGCCGTCGGGATAGGGGGGGCACTAATGAAAAACTGTTTTTT.